The TCR beta chain described here comes from a study of PD-1 blockade in classical Hodgkin lymphoma. Study-level findings and limits: Newly diagnosed patients reportedly had lower baseline TCR diversity than healthy donors. While CD8+ TCR diversity did not rise significantly by C4D1, CD4+ TCR diversity did. Underlying causes for the observed repertoire differences were not defined, possibly disease activity or prior therapy. Those patients who began receiving nivolumab less than 1 year after ASCT had lower diversity, and they were excluded.

V shed 5 bases, J shed 10 bases, and the junction held 6 bases outside the gene matches. Germline assignment: CDR1 MNHEY and CDR2 SMNVEV (reference sequence). The CDR3 loop spans 13 amino acids. Every patient had relapsed following autologous stem cell transplantation, and cohorts differed in brentuximab vedotin exposure. As to this clone: What it recognizes is unknown.

The data were produced by immunoSEQ multiplex PCR, yet TCRdb's version contains in-frame clones alone and is incomplete. Altogether almost 100,000 clones are present, about nine tenths being singletons, with the ten largest covering roughly 2.8%. Sequencing was performed on peripheral blood mononuclear cells (PBMCs), taken at baseline. This chain links TRBV27 with TRBJ1-4; 8 bases are a match to TRBD1. This clonotype originated in a human donor with classical Hodgkin lymphoma. CDR3 in DNA: TGTGCCAGCAGTGACAGGGGACTCGGAAAACTGTTTTTT. Its protein is CASSDRGLGKLFF.